Below are 3 T cell receptor beta chains sequenced from a single sample in a study of CXCR3-negative and CXCR3-positive naive CD8 T cells. General study findings and limits: More hydrophobic TRB CDR3s were found in CXCR3-positive naive cells than in CXCR3-negative naive cells.

TRB cDNA was prepared as libraries by UMI-labeled 5' RACE. TCRdb reanalyzed the 5' RACE reads and collapses them to one entry per CDR3 protein, without DNA. The sample table includes approximately 100,000 distinct CDR3 sequences. These receptors' antigens are unknown. Specimen: naive CXCR3+ CD8+ T cells from blood. The subset was: CD45RO-CCR7+CD27+CD95- naive CD8+ T cells expressing CXCR3 (TNR3+). The receptor source for this set is a human donor in good health. Some clones in this sample may be carry-over from other donors' samples.

The chain has TRBV20-1 and TRBJ2-1; TCRdb lists TRBD2, though no DNA is available to test this call. Looked up from germline, CDR1 is DFQATT and CDR2 is SNEGSKA (reference sequence). This CDR3 region has 14 residues. The CDR3 loop reads CSARGLSSYNEQFF.

The rearrangement joins TRBV27 to TRBJ2-7; checking the TCRdb D call of TRBD1 is not possible without DNA. The CDR3 contains 14 residues. CDR1 is MNHEY and CDR2 is SMNVEV in the germline V gene (reference sequence). The CDR3 sequence is CASSLSATGFEQYF.

The chain is built from TRBV20-1 and TRBJ2-3. This CDR3 contains 14 residues. Per germline, CDR1 DFQATT and CDR2 SNEGSKA (reference sequence). CDR3 protein: CSARDPSTTDTQYF.